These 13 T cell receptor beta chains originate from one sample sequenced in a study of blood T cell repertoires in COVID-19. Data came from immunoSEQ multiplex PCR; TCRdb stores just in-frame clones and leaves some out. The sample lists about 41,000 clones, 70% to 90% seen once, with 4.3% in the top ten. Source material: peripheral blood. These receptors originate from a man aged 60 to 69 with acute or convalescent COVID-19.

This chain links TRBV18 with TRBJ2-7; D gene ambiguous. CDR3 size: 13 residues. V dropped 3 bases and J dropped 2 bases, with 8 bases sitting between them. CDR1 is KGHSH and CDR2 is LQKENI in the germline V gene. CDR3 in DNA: TGTGCCAGCTCACCGTCACAAACCTACGAGCAGTACTTC. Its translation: CASSPSQTYEQYF.

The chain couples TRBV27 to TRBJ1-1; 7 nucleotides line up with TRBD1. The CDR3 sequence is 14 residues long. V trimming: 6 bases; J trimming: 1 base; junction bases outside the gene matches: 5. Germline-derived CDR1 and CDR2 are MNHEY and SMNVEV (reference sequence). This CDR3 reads CASRAGGTNTEAFF. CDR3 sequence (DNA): TGTGCCAGCAGGGCAGGGGGGACGAACACTGAAGCTTTCTTT.

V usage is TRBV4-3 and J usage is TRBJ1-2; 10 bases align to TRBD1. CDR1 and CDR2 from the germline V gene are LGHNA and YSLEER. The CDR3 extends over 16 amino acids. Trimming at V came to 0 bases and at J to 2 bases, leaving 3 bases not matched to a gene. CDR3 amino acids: CASSQEWGQGNYGYTF. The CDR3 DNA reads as TGCGCCAGCAGCCAAGAATGGGGACAGGGGAACTATGGCTACACCTTC.

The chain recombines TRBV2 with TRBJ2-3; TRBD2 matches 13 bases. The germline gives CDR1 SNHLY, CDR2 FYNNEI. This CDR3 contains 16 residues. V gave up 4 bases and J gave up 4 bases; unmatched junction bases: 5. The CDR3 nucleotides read TGTGCCAGCAGTGCTCTACTAGCGGGGGGGCCAGATACGCAGTATTTT. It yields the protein CASSALLAGGPDTQYF.

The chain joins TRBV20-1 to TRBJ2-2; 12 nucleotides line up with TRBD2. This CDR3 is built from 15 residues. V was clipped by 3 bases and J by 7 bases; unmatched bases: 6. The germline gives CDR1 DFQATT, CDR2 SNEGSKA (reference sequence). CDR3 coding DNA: TGCAGTGCTAGTGGGGAGACTAGCGGGAGCGGGGAGCTGTTTTTT. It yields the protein CSASGETSGSGELFF.

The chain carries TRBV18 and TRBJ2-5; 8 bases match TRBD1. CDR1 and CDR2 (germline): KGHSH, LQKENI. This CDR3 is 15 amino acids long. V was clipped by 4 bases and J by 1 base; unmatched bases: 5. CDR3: CASSLLGQGQETQYF. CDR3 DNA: TGTGCCAGCTCACTCCTAGGACAGGGCCAAGAGACCCAGTACTTC.

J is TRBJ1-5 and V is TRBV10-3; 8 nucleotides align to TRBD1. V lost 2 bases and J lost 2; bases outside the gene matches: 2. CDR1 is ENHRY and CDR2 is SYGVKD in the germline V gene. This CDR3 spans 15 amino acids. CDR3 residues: CAISEPGQGNQPQHF. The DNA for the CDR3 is TGTGCCATCAGTGAGCCGGGACAGGGCAATCAGCCCCAGCATTTT.

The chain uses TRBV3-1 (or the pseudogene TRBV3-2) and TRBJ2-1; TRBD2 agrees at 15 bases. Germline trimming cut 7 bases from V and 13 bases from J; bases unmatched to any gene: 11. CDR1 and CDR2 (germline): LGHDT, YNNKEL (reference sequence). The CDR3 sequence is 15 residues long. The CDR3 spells CASTPRGLAGGVQFF. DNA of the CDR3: TGTGCCAGCACCCCGAGGGGACTAGCGGGGGGAGTTCAGTTCTTC.

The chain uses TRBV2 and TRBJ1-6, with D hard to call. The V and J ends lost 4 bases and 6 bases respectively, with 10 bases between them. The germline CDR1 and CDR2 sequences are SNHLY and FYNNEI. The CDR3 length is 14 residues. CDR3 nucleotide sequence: TGTGCCAGCAGTGTCCAGGAGGGTAATTCACCCCTCCACTTT. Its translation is CASSVQEGNSPLHF.

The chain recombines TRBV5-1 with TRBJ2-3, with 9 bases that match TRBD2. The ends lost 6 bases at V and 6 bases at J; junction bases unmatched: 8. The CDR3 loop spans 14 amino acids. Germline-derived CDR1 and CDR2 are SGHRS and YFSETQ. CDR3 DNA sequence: TGCGCCAGCACAACAGGCGGGGGGGACGATACGCAGTATTTT. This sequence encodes CASTTGGGDDTQYF.

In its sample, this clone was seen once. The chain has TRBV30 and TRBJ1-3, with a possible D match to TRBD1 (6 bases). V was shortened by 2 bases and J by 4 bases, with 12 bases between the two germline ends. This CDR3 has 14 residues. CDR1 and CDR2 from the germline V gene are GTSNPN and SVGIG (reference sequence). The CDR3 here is CAWSTGNIGNTIYF. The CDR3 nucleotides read TGTGCCTGGAGTACAGGGAATATCGGAAACACCATATATTTT.

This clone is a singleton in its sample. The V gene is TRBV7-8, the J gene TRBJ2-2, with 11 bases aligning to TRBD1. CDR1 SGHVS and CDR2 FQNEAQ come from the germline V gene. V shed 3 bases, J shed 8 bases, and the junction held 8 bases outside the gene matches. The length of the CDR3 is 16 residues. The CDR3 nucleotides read TGTGCCAGCAGCTTCCGGGACAGGGGGTTTGGAGGGGAGCTGTTTTTT. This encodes CASSFRDRGFGGELFF.

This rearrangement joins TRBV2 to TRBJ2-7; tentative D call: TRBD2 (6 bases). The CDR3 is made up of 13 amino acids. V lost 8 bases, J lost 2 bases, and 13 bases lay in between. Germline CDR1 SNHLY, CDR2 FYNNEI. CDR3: CASSGDPTYEQYF. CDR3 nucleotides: TGTGCCAGCTCGGGGGACCCGACCTACGAGCAGTACTTC.